These 29 T cell receptor beta chains originate from one sample sequenced in a study of blood T cell repertoires in COVID-19. This table comes from immunoSEQ multiplex PCR, and its TCRdb copy is limited to in-frame clones, with some not included. Among about 360,000 clones, roughly 77% were seen once, and the ten largest hold more than 0.85%. The sequencing input was peripheral blood. These receptors were taken from a human donor with acute or convalescent COVID-19. The donor label of this sample is uncertain.

This clone turned up a few times. The V gene is TRBV19, the J gene TRBJ1-4; D is perhaps TRBD1 (5 bases). Trimming removed 9 bases from V and 1 base from J, with 12 bases in between. The germline V gene has CDR1 LNHDA and CDR2 SQIVND (reference sequence). CDR3 length: 14 residues. CDR3 residues: CASRGTKTNEKLFF. DNA for the CDR3: TGTGCCAGCCGCGGGACGAAAACTAATGAAAAACTGTTTTTT.

The CDR3 nucleotides read TGTGCCGCCTCAGGGAGGGTAAATGAAAAACTGTTTTTT. Its translation: CAASGRVNEKLFF. The chain combines TRBV10-3 with TRBJ1-4; D possibly corresponds to TRBD1 (5 bases). CDR1 is ENHRY, CDR2 SYGVKD, per germline. The CDR3 has 13 amino acids. V was cut by 11 bases and J by 5 bases, with 15 bases left in between.

Of note for this clone: One base away lies a much larger clone, so this may be a sequencing read error. V gene TRBV5-8 combines with J gene TRBJ1-1; no clear D gene. Germline CDR1 and CDR2: SGHTS and YDEGEE. The CDR3 runs to 12 residues. V was shortened by 3 bases and J by 1 base, with 4 bases between the two germline ends. Written as DNA, the CDR3 is TGTGCCAGCAGCTGGCAGAACACTGAAGCTTTCTTT. It specifies CASSWQNTEAFF. The variable domain in full, completed from reference TRBV5-8 and TRBJ1-1, reads EAGVTQSPTHLIKTRGQQATLRCSPISGHTSVYWYQQALGLGLQFLLWYDEGEERNRGNFPPRFSGRQFPNYSSELNVNALELEDSALYLCASSWQNTEAFFGQGTRLTVV.

The chain uses TRBV30 and TRBJ1-5; D possibly corresponds to TRBD1 (5 bases). The CDR3 consists of 13 residues. V was trimmed by 4 bases and J by 3 bases, leaving 10 bases between them. The germline V gene encodes CDR1 GTSNPN and CDR2 SVGIG (reference sequence). CDR3 in amino acids: CAWNKGDNQPQHF. The CDR3 coding sequence is TGTGCCTGGAATAAAGGGGACAATCAGCCCCAGCATTTT.

Details on this clone: This sample also contains other DNA sequences that code for the same CDR3. The chain recombines TRBV12-3 or TRBV12-4 with TRBJ1-5, with 9 bases identical to TRBD1. The CDR3 extends over 13 amino acids. After removal of 6 bases from V and 7 bases from J, the junction contained 4 bases not matched to a gene. CDR3: CASSTGGGQPQHF. CDR3 nucleotide sequence: TGTGCCAGCAGCACAGGGGGCGGGCAGCCCCAGCATTTT.

This chain links TRBV7-7 with TRBJ2-3; D is perhaps TRBD2 (6 bases). Between the trimmed V and J ends, which lost 5 bases and 1 base, there was a span of 16 bases. Looked up from germline, CDR1 is SSHAT and CDR2 is FNYEAQ (reference sequence). The CDR3 totals 16 residues. The CDR3 reads CASSKHPGLGTDTQYF. The CDR3, as DNA: TGTGCCAGCAGCAAACACCCGGGACTCGGCACAGATACGCAGTATTTT.

V gene TRBV28 combines with J gene TRBJ1-6, with D possibly matching TRBD1 (5 bases). V was clipped by 3 bases and J by 7 bases, with 13 bases between them. CDR3 size: 15 residues. Germline CDR1 reads MDHEN; CDR2 reads SYDVKM. For the CDR3, the DNA is TGTGCCAGCAGTTTGGGGGGACGGCAAAATTCACCCCTCCACTTT. It is translated as CASSLGGRQNSPLHF.

The chain has TRBV5-1 and TRBJ2-2; 12 bases agree with TRBD1. The ends lost 4 bases at V and 7 bases at J; junction bases unmatched: 8. CDR3 size: 16 residues. Germline CDR1 is SGHRS and CDR2 is YFSETQ. CDR3 sequence: CASSPGGTGGVGELFF. As DNA, the CDR3 is TGCGCCAGCAGCCCGGGCGGGACAGGGGGCGTCGGGGAGCTGTTTTTT.

This clone was observed once. This chain joins TRBV19 and TRBJ2-3; 8 nucleotides align to TRBD1. Trimming took 5 bases from V and 5 from J; bases not matched to a gene: 15. Germline-derived CDR1 and CDR2 are LNHDA and SQIVND (reference sequence). CDR3 size: 17 residues. The CDR3 region is CASSFNRQGAIKDTQYF. For the CDR3, the DNA is TGTGCCAGTAGTTTCAATCGCCAGGGGGCGATCAAAGATACGCAGTATTTT.

V usage is TRBV5-1 and J usage is TRBJ2-1; 10 nucleotides match TRBD2. Trimming removed 2 bases from V and 8 bases from J; junction bases left unmatched: 16. Germline CDR1 is SGHRS and CDR2 is YFSETQ. The CDR3 runs to 18 residues. CDR3 amino acids: CASSFFPGASGRGDEQFF. Here the CDR3 DNA reads TGCGCCAGCAGCTTTTTTCCAGGCGCTAGCGGGAGAGGTGATGAGCAGTTCTTC.

The genes are TRBV12-3 or TRBV12-4 and TRBJ1-2; D gene ambiguous. The length of the CDR3 is 13 residues. The V end lost 6 bases, the J end lost 7 bases, and 15 bases lay between the germline ends. CDR3 coding DNA: TGTGCCAGCAGCCAAAAAGAACGGGTTGGCTACACCTTC. Translation: CASSQKERVGYTF.

In this sample, this clone turned up once. The rearrangement uses TRBV27 and TRBJ2-1, with a tentative D call TRBD2 (6 bases). The length of the CDR3 is 12 residues. Deletions cut 5 bases from V and 13 bases from J, with 15 bases between. CDR1 and CDR2 (germline): MNHEY, SMNVEV (reference sequence). CDR3 residues: CASSTGGLDQFF. CDR3 DNA sequence: TGTGCCAGCAGTACCGGGGGTTTGGATCAGTTCTTC.

The CDR3 coding sequence is TGTGCCAGCTCTTTGATTCCCGCGGGAGTGAACACTGAAGCTTTCTTT. Its protein is CASSLIPAGVNTEAFF. This chain links TRBV18 with TRBJ1-1; D uncertain. V was clipped by 6 bases and J by 0 bases, with 17 bases between them. Germline-derived CDR1 and CDR2 are KGHSH and LQKENI. This CDR3 contains 16 residues.

V usage is TRBV28 and J usage is TRBJ1-6; D gene uncertain. V lost 6 bases and J 0 bases, leaving 15 bases between the germline ends. Germline loops: CDR1 MDHEN, CDR2 SYDVKM. The CDR3 totals 17 residues. Here the CDR3 reads CASSLTAGSSYNSPLHF. CDR3 DNA: TGTGCCAGCAGCCTCACGGCGGGTAGCTCCTATAATTCACCCCTCCACTTT.

CDR3 region: CASSPRGQGALEQYF. The CDR3 DNA follows: TGTGCCAGCTCTCCTCGAGGACAGGGGGCTCTTGAGCAGTACTTC. This rearrangement joins TRBV18 to TRBJ2-7, with TRBD1 matching over 11 bases. V lost 6 bases to trimming and J lost 7 bases; unmatched junction nucleotides: 11. Germline V gene lookup returns CDR1 KGHSH and CDR2 LQKENI. This CDR3 comprises 15 residues.

The J gene is TRBJ2-3, the V gene TRBV5-1, with D tentatively TRBD2 (5 bases). The CDR3 sequence is 13 residues long. The ends were cut back, 1 base at V and 4 bases at J, with 7 bases in the middle. Per the germline V gene, CDR1 is SGHRS and CDR2 is YFSETQ. CDR3 nucleotide sequence: TGCGCCAGCAGCTTGAAACTAGCAGATACGCAGTATTTT. It encodes CASSLKLADTQYF.

There are a few counts of this clone. The chain links TRBV19 to TRBJ1-2, with D tentatively TRBD1 (5 bases). The CDR3 runs 16 residues. Trimming stripped 3 bases from V and 0 bases from J, with 14 bases between. Germline-derived CDR1 and CDR2 are LNHDA and SQIVND (reference sequence). In DNA form, the CDR3 reads TGTGCCAGTAGTATGATAGGCTTGACAGCTAACTATGGCTACACCTTC. Encoded protein: CASSMIGLTANYGYTF.

This clone was seen repeatedly, ten times or more. V usage is TRBV20-1 and J usage is TRBJ1-5; D possibly corresponds to TRBD1 (5 bases). V was shortened by 3 bases and J by 6 bases, with 24 bases between the two germline ends. This CDR3 spans 17 amino acids. Germline V gives CDR1 DFQATT, CDR2 SNEGSKA (reference sequence). In nucleotides, the CDR3 is TGCAGTGCTAGTGTCTCCGGGTTTGCCCCCGGGGGTCAGCCCCAGCATTTT. It translates to CSASVSGFAPGGQPQHF.

The J gene is TRBJ1-1, the V gene TRBV28, with D tentatively TRBD1 (6 bases). Germline V gene data show CDR1 as MDHEN and CDR2 as SYDVKM. The ends were cut back, 6 bases at V and 4 bases at J, with 15 bases in the middle. The CDR3 has 14 residues. The CDR3 region is CASRNTPGVTEAFF. The CDR3 region has the DNA TGTGCCAGCAGGAATACACCAGGGGTCACTGAAGCTTTCTTT.

This chain connects TRBV20-1 to TRBJ1-1; D unresolved. Trimming stripped 3 bases from V and 2 bases from J, with 10 bases between. Germline-derived CDR1 and CDR2 are DFQATT and SNEGSKA (reference sequence). CDR3 length: 13 residues. CDR3 coding DNA: TGCAGTGCTAGTAGACACCAAAACACTGAAGCTTTCTTT. Protein: CSASRHQNTEAFF.

The CDR3 here is CASSLIRLSGGASDTQYF. The DNA for the CDR3 is TGCGCCAGCAGCTTAATAAGGTTAAGCGGGGGGGCCTCAGATACGCAGTATTTT. The chain carries TRBV5-1 and TRBJ2-3, with 10 bases fitting TRBD2. V was clipped by 2 bases and J by 4 bases; unmatched bases: 13. The CDR3 has 18 amino acids. Germline assignment: CDR1 SGHRS and CDR2 YFSETQ.

This clone has a count of ten or more. This rearrangement joins TRBV30 to TRBJ1-6, with D tentatively TRBD1 (6 bases). CDR3 length: 12 residues. Deletions cut 2 bases from V and 13 bases from J, with 12 bases between. The germline V gene encodes CDR1 GTSNPN and CDR2 SVGIG (reference sequence). The CDR3 sequence: CAWSRTQGPLHF. The CDR3 nucleotides are TGTGCCTGGAGTAGGACTCAGGGGCCCCTCCACTTT.

This rearrangement joins TRBV19 to TRBJ2-5; a possible D gene is TRBD2 (7 bases). V lost 5 bases to trimming and J lost 4 bases, with 20 bases between them. The CDR3 sequence is 16 residues long. The germline CDR1 and CDR2 sequences are LNHDA and SQIVND (reference sequence). For the CDR3, the DNA is TGTGCCAGTAGTCCAAACGCCAGGGGAGGGGGAGAGACCCAGTACTTC. Its translation is CASSPNARGGGETQYF.

The CDR3 spells CASSLGVGVNEQFF. The CDR3, as DNA: TGTGCCAGCAGCTTAGGTGTAGGGGTGAATGAGCAGTTCTTC. The chain carries TRBV11-2 and TRBJ2-1; the D gene is possibly TRBD1 (5 bases). Per the germline V gene, CDR1 is SGHAT and CDR2 is FQNNGV. The V and J ends lost 1 base and 7 bases respectively, with 11 bases between them. The CDR3 loop spans 14 amino acids.

The rearrangement joins TRBV19 to TRBJ1-1; no clear D gene. Germline-derived CDR1 and CDR2 are LNHDA and SQIVND (reference sequence). Trimming removed 4 bases at V and 5 bases at J, with 11 bases between. This CDR3 comprises 13 residues. CDR3 nucleotide sequence: TGTGCCAGTAGTAAGCGGGCGGTAACTGAAGCTTTCTTT. Its protein is CASSKRAVTEAFF.

This clone was seen a handful of times. V and J are TRBV19 and TRBJ1-1, with a tentative D call TRBD1 (5 bases). The germline V gene has CDR1 LNHDA and CDR2 SQIVND (reference sequence). Trimming removed 3 bases from V and 11 bases from J, with 13 bases in between. The CDR3 has 12 residues. For the CDR3, the DNA is TGTGCCAGTAGTATCGGGGGACTCATGGCTTTCTTT. Translation: CASSIGGLMAFF. Together with reference TRBV19 and TRBJ1-1, the CDR3 gives the full variable domain: DGGITQSPKYLFRKEGQNVTLSCEQNLNHDAMYWYRQDPGQGLRLIYYSQIVNDFQKGDIAEGYSVSREKKESFPLTVTSAQKNPTAFYLCASSIGGLMAFFGQGTRLTVV.

Concerning this clone itself: The same CDR3 also results from other DNA sequences found in this sample. The chain is built from TRBV30 and TRBJ2-7, with D tentatively TRBD2 (5 bases). V dropped 0 bases and J dropped 3 bases, with 12 bases sitting between them. CDR1 is GTSNPN and CDR2 is SVGIG in the germline V gene (reference sequence). The CDR3 runs to 14 residues. CDR3 protein: CAWSVGGSIYEQYF. The CDR3 nucleotides read TGTGCCTGGAGTGTAGGAGGTTCTATCTACGAGCAGTACTTC. Combining the CDR3 with reference TRBV30 and TRBJ2-7 gives the whole variable domain SQTIHQWPATLVQPVGSPLSLECTVEGTSNPNLYWYRQAAGRGLQLLFYSVGIGQISSEVPQNLSASRPQDRQFILSSKKLLLSDSGFYLCAWSVGGSIYEQYFGPGTRLTVT.

This chain connects TRBV5-4 to TRBJ2-5; 9 bases match TRBD1. This CDR3 has 15 residues. CDR1 is SGHNT and CDR2 is YYREEE in the germline V gene (reference sequence). Losses at the gene ends were 4 bases for V and 4 bases for J; bases not matched to a gene: 8. The CDR3 DNA follows: TGTGCCAGCAGCCTCTTCAAGACAGGGGGAGAGACCCAGTACTTC. Its translation is CASSLFKTGGETQYF.

As regards this clone: Other DNA variants within this sample encode the same CDR3. V usage is TRBV28 and J usage is TRBJ1-2; 8 bases align to TRBD1. After removal of 5 bases from V and 7 bases from J, the junction contained 6 bases not matched to a gene. The CDR3 consists of 13 residues. Per germline, CDR1 MDHEN and CDR2 SYDVKM. The CDR3 loop reads CASSPDRGSGYTF. Written as DNA, the CDR3 is TGTGCCAGCAGTCCTGACAGGGGCAGTGGCTACACCTTC.